This entry describes one TCR beta chain. The data derive from a study of T-cell memory formation after mild COVID-19. TCRdb passed the 5' RACE reads through MiXCR, listing each CDR3 protein once. The profile covers 180,000 or so distinct CDR3 sequences, with around 10% appearing a single time and less than 4% taken by the ten largest. Trimming took off 0 bases at V and 4 bases at J, with 9 bases between the two ends. This CDR3 contains 14 residues. Germline V gene sequence: CDR1 SGDLS, CDR2 YYNGEE. The sequence was obtained from a man younger than 35 who had mild COVID-19 (a few samples of this study predate the infection). Cell type and time point are not known. The sequenced material came from PBMCs or a T cell subset sorted from them (not recorded which). The V and J genes are TRBV9 and TRBJ2-3; D uncertain. CDR3 in amino acids: CASSVVSTADTQYF. The CDR3 coding sequence is TGTGCCAGCAGCGTAGTGTCGACTGCAGATACGCAGTATTTT.